One and the same sample provided the 17 T cell receptor beta chains below, sequenced in a study of monozygotic twins with inflammatory bowel disease. TCRdb re-called the 5' RACE reads; one entry per CDR3 protein, DNA not given. This repertoire includes some 450,000 distinct CDR3 sequences. Material: blood. The receptors come from a human donor with ulcerative colitis or Crohn's disease, or a healthy co-twin of an affected twin (not recorded which).

The V call is TRBV9, the J call TRBJ2-7; the D gene TCRdb calls, TRBD1, cannot be checked with no DNA. Germline V lookup: CDR1 SGDLS, CDR2 YYNGEE. The CDR3 is made up of 15 amino acids. The CDR3 sequence: CASSVGQGAKYEQYF.

V usage is TRBV19 and J usage is TRBJ2-1. Germline loops: CDR1 LNHDA, CDR2 SQIVND (reference sequence). The CDR3 extends over 15 amino acids. CDR3: CASSPTGSRYNEQFF.

The CDR3 sequence: CASSVGGGPRGTEAFF. The chain couples TRBV9 to TRBJ1-1; TCRdb's D call, TRBD1, is unchecked because there is no DNA. CDR3 size: 16 residues. CDR1 is SGDLS and CDR2 is YYNGEE in the germline V gene.

The rearrangement links TRBV12-3 or TRBV12-4 to TRBJ1-2. This CDR3 comprises 13 residues. The CDR3 spells CASSGRLAYGYTF.

The V gene is TRBV7-9, the J gene TRBJ2-1; TCRdb picks TRBD2, but there is no DNA to check that call. The CDR3 loop spans 15 amino acids. In germline, CDR1 is SEHNR, CDR2 FQNEAQ (reference sequence). CDR3 region: CASSSRDPGYNEQFF.

This chain joins TRBV30 and TRBJ2-1; the TCRdb call, TRBD1, lacks DNA for checking. Germline V gene lookup returns CDR1 GTSNPN and CDR2 SVGIG (reference sequence). The CDR3 contains 12 residues. CDR3 in amino acids: CASLGAANEQFF.

The chain couples TRBV20-1 to TRBJ2-5; TCRdb lists TRBD1, though no DNA is available to test this call. This CDR3 region has 14 residues. CDR1 is DFQATT, CDR2 SNEGSKA, per germline (reference sequence). The CDR3 is CSARAFPGRETQYF.

The V gene is TRBV5-5, the J gene TRBJ2-5. The CDR3 covers 11 residues. From germline, CDR1 is SGHKS and CDR2 YYEKEE (reference sequence). CDR3 in amino acids: CASSFVETQYF.

V gene TRBV4-2 combines with J gene TRBJ2-1; lacking DNA, the TRBD1 call made by TCRdb goes unchecked. CDR3 size: 13 residues. Germline CDR1 is LGHNA and CDR2 is YNFKEQ. The CDR3 region is CASSQVTGSEQFF.

The V gene is TRBV18, the J gene TRBJ2-2. The CDR3 sequence is 13 residues long. Germline V gene data show CDR1 as KGHSH and CDR2 as LQKENI. Here the CDR3 reads CASSPRDPGELVF.

The chain carries TRBV20-1 and TRBJ2-5; there is no DNA to check the TCRdb D call of TRBD1. The germline gives CDR1 DFQATT, CDR2 SNEGSKA (reference sequence). The CDR3 covers 13 residues. This CDR3 reads CSASGAGPGTQYF.

The rearrangement uses TRBV3-1 and TRBJ2-5; the D call from TCRdb, TRBD2, cannot be confirmed without DNA. CDR1 and CDR2 (germline): LGHDT, YNNKEL (reference sequence). The CDR3 runs 13 residues. CDR3 amino acids: CASSQASTETQYF.

The gene calls are TRBV12-3 or TRBV12-4 and TRBJ2-6; TCRdb's D gene call, TRBD2, goes unchecked for lack of DNA. The CDR3 loop spans 18 amino acids. This chain's CDR3 is CASSLGLAGGAGANVLTF.

The chain combines TRBV12-5 with TRBJ2-2; checking the TCRdb D call of TRBD1 is not possible without DNA. The CDR3 runs to 15 residues. Per the germline V gene, CDR1 is LGHNT and CDR2 is FRNRAP. CDR3 in amino acids: CASGTGTGVTGELFF.

This CDR3 reads CAISWTGMGMNTEAFF. The chain recombines TRBV10-3 with TRBJ1-1; TCRdb indicates TRBD1, and absent DNA this call remains unverified. Germline-derived CDR1 and CDR2 are ENHRY and SYGVKD. There are 16 residues in the CDR3.

V and J are TRBV20-1 and TRBJ1-4; absent DNA, TCRdb's TRBD1 call cannot be checked. This CDR3 spans 16 amino acids. Germline V gene lookup returns CDR1 DFQATT and CDR2 SNEGSKA (reference sequence). CDR3 protein: CSARDRPGQGGEKLFF.

This sequence joins TRBV6-5 and TRBJ2-5. Germline V lookup: CDR1 MNHEY, CDR2 SVGAGI. The CDR3 contains 13 residues. The CDR3 is CASRRSSQGTQYF.